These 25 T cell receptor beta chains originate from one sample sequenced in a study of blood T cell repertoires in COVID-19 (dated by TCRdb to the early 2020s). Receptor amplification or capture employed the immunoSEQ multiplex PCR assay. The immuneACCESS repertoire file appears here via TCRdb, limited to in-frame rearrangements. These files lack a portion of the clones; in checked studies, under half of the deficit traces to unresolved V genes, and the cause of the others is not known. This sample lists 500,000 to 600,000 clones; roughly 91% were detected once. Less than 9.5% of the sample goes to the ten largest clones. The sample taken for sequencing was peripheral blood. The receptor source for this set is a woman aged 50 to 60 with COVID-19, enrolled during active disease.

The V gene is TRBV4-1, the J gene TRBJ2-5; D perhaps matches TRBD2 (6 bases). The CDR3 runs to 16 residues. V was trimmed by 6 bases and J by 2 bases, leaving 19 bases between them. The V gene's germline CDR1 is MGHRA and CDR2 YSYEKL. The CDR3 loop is CASSRKLASEQETQYF. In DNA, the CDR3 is TGCGCCAGCAGTCGGAAGCTGGCTAGCGAGCAAGAGACCCAGTACTTC.

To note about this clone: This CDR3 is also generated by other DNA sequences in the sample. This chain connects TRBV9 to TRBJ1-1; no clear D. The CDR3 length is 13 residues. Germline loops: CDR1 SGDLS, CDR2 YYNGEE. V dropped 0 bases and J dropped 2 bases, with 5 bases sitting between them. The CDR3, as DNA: TGTGCCAGCAGCGTAGGCAGTAACACTGAAGCTTTCTTT. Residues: CASSVGSNTEAFF.

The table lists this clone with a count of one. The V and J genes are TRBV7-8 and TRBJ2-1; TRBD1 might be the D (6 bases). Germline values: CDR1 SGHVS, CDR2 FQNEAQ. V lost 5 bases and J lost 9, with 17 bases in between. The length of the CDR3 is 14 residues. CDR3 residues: CASSLHRVPAEQFF. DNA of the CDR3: TGTGCCAGCAGCCTCCACAGGGTACCCGCTGAGCAGTTCTTC.

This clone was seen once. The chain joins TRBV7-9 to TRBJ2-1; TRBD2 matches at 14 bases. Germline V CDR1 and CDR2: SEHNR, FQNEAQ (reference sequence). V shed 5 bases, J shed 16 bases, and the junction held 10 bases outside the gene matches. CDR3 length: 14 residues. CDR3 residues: CASSQGLAGEPLFF. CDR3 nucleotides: TGTGCCAGCAGCCAGGGACTAGCGGGGGAGCCTCTCTTCTTC.

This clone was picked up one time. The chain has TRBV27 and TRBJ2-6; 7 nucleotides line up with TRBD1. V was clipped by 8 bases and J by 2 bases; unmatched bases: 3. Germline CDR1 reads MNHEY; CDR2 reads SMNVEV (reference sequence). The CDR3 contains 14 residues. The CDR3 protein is CASLDRAGANVLTF. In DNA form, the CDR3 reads TGTGCCAGCTTAGACAGGGCTGGGGCCAACGTCCTGACTTTC.

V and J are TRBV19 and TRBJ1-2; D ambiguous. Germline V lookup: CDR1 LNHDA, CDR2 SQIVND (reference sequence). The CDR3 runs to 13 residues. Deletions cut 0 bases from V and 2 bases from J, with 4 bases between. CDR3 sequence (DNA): TGTGCCAGTAGTATAGAAGCAAACTATGGCTACACCTTC. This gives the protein CASSIEANYGYTF.

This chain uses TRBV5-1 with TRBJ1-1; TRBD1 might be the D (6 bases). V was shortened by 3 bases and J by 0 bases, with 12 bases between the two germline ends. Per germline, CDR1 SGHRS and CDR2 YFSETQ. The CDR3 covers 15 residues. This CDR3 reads CASSSRGGLNTEAFF. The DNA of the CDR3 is TGCGCCAGCAGCTCGAGGGGGGGATTGAACACTGAAGCTTTCTTT. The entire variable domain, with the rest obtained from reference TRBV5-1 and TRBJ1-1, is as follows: KAGVTQTPRYLIKTRGQQVTLSCSPISGHRSVSWYQQTPGQGLQFLFEYFSETQRNKGNFPGRFSGRQFSNSRSEMNVSTLELGDSALYLCASSSRGGLNTEAFFGQGTRLTVV.

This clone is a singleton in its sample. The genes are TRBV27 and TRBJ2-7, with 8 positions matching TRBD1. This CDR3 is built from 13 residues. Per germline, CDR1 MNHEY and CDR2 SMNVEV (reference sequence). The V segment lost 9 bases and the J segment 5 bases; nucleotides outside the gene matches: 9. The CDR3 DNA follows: TGTGCCAGTGGACAGGGAGGAGTCCACGAGCAGTACTTC. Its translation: CASGQGGVHEQYF.

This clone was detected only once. DNA of the CDR3: TGTGCCAGCAGTCTTGAACAGGGTCATGATGGCTACACCTTC. Translation gives CASSLEQGHDGYTF. The chain joins TRBV6-5 to TRBJ1-2, with D possibly TRBD1 on 6 matching bases. V lost 5 bases, J lost 6 bases, and 16 bases lay in between. CDR3 size: 14 residues. Per the germline V gene, CDR1 is MNHEY and CDR2 is SVGAGI.

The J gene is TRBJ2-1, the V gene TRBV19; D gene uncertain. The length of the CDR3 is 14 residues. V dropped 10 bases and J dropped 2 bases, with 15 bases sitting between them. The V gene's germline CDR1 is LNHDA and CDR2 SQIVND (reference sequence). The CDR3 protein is CATQAPQPYNEQFF. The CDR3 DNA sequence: TGTGCCACCCAGGCCCCCCAGCCCTACAATGAGCAGTTCTTC.

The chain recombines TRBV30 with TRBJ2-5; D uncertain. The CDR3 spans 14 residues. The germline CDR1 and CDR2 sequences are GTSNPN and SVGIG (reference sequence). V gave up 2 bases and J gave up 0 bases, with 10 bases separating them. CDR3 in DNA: TGTGCCTGGAGTCCCACGGTGAACCAAGAGACCCAGTACTTC. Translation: CAWSPTVNQETQYF.

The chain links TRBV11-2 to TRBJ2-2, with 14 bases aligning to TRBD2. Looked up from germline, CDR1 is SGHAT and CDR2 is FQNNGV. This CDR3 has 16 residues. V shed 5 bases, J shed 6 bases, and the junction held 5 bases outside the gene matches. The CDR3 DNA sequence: TGTGCCAGCAGCCGCCGACTAGCGGGGGGGCCCGGGGAGCTGTTTTTT. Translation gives CASSRRLAGGPGELFF.

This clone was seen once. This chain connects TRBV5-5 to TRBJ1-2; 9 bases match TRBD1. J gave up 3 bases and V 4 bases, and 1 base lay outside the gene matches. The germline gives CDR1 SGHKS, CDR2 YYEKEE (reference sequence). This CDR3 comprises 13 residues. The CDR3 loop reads CASSRTGDYGYTF. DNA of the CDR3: TGTGCCAGCAGCCGGACAGGGGACTATGGCTACACCTTC.

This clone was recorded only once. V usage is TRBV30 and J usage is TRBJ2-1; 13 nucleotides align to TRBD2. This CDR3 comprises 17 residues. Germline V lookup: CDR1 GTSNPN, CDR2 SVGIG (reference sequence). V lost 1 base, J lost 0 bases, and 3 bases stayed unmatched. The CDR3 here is CAWSAGLAGSSYNEQFF. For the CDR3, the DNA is TGTGCCTGGAGTGCGGGACTAGCGGGGAGCTCCTACAATGAGCAGTTCTTC.

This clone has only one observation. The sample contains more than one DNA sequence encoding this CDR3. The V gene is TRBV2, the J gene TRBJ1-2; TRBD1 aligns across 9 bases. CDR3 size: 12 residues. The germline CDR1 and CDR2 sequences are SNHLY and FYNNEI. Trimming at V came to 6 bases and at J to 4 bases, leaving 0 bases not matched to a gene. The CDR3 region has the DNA TGTGCCAGCAGGGACAGGGGCTATGGCTACACCTTC. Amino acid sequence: CASRDRGYGYTF.

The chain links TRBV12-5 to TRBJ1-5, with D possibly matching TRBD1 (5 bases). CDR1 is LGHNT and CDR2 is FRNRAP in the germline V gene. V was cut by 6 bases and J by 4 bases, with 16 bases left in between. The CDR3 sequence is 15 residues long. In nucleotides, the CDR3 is TGTGCTAGTGGCCCGGGGACTGTTAATAATCAGCCCCAGCATTTT. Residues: CASGPGTVNNQPQHF.

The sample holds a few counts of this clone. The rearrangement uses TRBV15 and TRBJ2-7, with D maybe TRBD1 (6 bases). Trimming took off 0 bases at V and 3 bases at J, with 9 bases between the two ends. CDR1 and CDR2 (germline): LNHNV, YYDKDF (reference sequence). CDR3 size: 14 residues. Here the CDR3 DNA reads TGTGCCACCAGCAGAGAGGACAGTTACTACGAGCAGTACTTC. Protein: CATSREDSYYEQYF.

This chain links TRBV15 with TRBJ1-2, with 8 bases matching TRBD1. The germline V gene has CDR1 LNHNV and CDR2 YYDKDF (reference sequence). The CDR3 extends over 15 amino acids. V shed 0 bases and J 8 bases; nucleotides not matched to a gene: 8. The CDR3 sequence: CATSRDFDRGQGYTF. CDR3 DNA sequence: TGTGCCACCAGCAGAGATTTCGACAGGGGTCAAGGCTACACCTTC.

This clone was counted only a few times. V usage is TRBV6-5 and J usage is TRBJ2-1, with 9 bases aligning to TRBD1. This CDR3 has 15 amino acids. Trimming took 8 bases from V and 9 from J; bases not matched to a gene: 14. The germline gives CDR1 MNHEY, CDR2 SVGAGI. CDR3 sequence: CASYKPGQGWREQFF. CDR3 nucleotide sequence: TGTGCCAGCTACAAGCCGGGACAGGGATGGCGTGAGCAGTTCTTC.

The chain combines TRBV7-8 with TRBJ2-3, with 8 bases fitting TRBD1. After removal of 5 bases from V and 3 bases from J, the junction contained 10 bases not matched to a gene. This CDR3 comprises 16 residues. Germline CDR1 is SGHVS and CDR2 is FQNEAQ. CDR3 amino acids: CASSTGTGQATDTQYF. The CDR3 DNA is TGTGCCAGCAGCACCGGAACGGGACAGGCAACAGATACGCAGTATTTT.

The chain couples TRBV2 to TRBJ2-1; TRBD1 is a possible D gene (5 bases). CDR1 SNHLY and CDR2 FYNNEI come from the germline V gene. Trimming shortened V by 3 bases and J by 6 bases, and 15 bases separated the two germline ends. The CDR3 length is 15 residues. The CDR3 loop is CASSDLQVNPNEQFF. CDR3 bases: TGTGCCAGCAGTGACCTACAGGTCAACCCCAATGAGCAGTTCTTC.

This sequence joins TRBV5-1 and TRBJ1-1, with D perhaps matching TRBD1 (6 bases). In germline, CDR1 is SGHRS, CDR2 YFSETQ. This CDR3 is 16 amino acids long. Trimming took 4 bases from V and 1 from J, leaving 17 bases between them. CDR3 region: CASSPTGGQGNTEAFF. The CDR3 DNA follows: TGCGCCAGCAGCCCCACGGGGGGGCAAGGGAACACTGAAGCTTTCTTT.

The CDR3 DNA is TGTGCCAGCAGTGAATCCGGTGACAGGGCGGGAAACACCATATATTTT. As protein: CASSESGDRAGNTIYF. The rearrangement joins TRBV25-1 to TRBJ1-3; TRBD1 aligns across 7 bases. Trimming cost V 1 base and J 4 bases; bases outside gene matches: 7. There are 16 residues in the CDR3. The germline gives CDR1 MGHDK, CDR2 SYGVNS. The whole variable domain, remainder taken from reference TRBV25-1 and TRBJ1-3, is EADIYQTPRYLVIGTGKKITLECSQTMGHDKMYWYQQDPGMELHLIHYSYGVNSTEKGDLSSESTVSRIRTEHFPLTLESARPSHTSQYLCASSESGDRAGNTIYFGEGSWLTVV.

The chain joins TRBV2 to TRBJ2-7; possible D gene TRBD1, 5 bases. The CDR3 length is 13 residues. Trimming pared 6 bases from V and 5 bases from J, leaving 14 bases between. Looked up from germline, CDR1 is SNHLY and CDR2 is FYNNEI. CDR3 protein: CASRDTEVHEQYF. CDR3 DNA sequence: TGTGCCAGCAGGGACACCGAGGTGCACGAGCAGTACTTC.

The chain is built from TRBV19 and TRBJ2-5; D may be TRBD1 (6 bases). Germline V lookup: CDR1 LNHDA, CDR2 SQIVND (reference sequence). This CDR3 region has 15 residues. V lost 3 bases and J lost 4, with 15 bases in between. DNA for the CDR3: TGTGCCAGTAGTATTTCAGGGGCAGGCCCAGAGACCCAGTACTTC. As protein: CASSISGAGPETQYF.